This T cell receptor (beta chain) was sequenced in a study of shared clonotypes between healthy human individuals (dated by TCRdb to 2018 to 2020). With respect to the entire study: The cohort comprised two women and a few men aged 18 to 49 years. Per donor, three plates each were used for CD4 naive and CD4 memory, two for CD8 naive, and one for CD8 memory. Blood TCR repertoires of four to six healthy adults were deeply sequenced to estimate repertoire size and the extent of clonotype sharing between individuals. Different laboratories and diverse techniques were used to prepare libraries and sequence TCR repertoires, to increase sequencing depth and limit assay-specific biases. Between about 0.85 and 9.5 billion PBMCs per donor were obtained by leukapheresis.

Using the deep immunoSEQ assay, multiplex PCR amplified TCR CDR3 regions from genomic DNA. Extracted genomic DNA from each cell subset was distributed evenly across all wells of several immunoSEQ 96-well plates, and each plate was treated as a replicate. For sorted subsets, each replicate PCR was loaded with about 200 ng genomic DNA, equivalent to 30,000 or so T cell genomes. Purified libraries were measured with a Qubit 3.0 fluorometer, size-checked on a Bioanalyzer 2100, and measured again with the KAPA Library Quantification kit. A separate single-read 150-cycle Illumina NextSeq 550 flow cell was used to sequence each immunoSEQ 96-well plate. The original pipeline was this. The immunoSEQ output contained only junctional sequences without quality scores, so filtering could not match that applied to full-length reads. To assign V/J genes and CDR3, sequences were annotated using PyIR, a Python wrapper for IgBLAST v1.9, with IMGT germline references. Reads were filtered out if the reads had weak V/J assignments (E-value above 1e-6), no CDR3, stop codons, out-of-frame junctions, or ambiguous translated residues. V3J clonotypes were defined by identical inferred V gene, J gene, and CDR3 amino acid sequence. To compute the percentage overlap between repertoires, the number of shared unique clonotypes was divided by the size of the smaller repertoire. RTK rarefaction, the Chao1 estimator, and Recon v2.1 estimates of unobserved clonotypes were used to assess repertoire richness. Generation probabilities were computed with OLGA for all TCRbeta clonotypes obtained by the gDNA method from several donors. The table was pulled from immuneACCESS by TCRdb, which kept in-frame rearrangements only. Such tables lose some clones; where checked, under half of the loss comes from unresolved V genes, and the rest has no known cause. Clonal size and the V and J genes are those of that table, whereas D and trimming came from the DNA. Here the sample has approximately 640,000 clones; roughly 70% occur a single time. The top ten hold roughly 1.8% of the sample.

Concerning this clone itself: No cognate antigen has been identified for it. There are no base qualities to consult, and no much larger clone falls within one base.

The donors were healthy, HIV-negative adults with no recently reported acute infections or vaccinations. All donors were Caucasian adults living in Nashville, Tennessee, USA. CD4+ T cells were enriched by magnetic negative selection, after which naive cells were positively selected on CD45RA and the negative fraction was taken as the memory subset. After blood collection by leukapheresis, PBMCs were isolated using Ficoll-Histopaque density gradient centrifugation and then cryopreserved in the vapor phase of liquid nitrogen. Purity and quantity of every magnetically sorted T cell population were checked by analytical flow cytometry. Genomic DNA was isolated from every sorted fraction and measured by UV absorbance on a Nanodrop 2000c. General conclusions and limits of the study: Pairwise subsampling indicated that sequencing depth was expected to affect the degree of clonotype sharing among donors. Incomplete sequencing was indicated by rarefaction of sorted-subset datasets, despite the large sequencing depth. Compared with non-shared clonotypes, the clonotypes found in all four sorted-subset donors had higher generation probabilities. Larger estimated clonotype richness was generally found for naive subsets than for memory subsets. Because the study included only a small number of donors, the genetic and exposure-history diversity represented was limited. Sharing across several donors was observed for approximately 5% of naive CD4, 3% to 3.5% of naive CD8, 2% to 2.5% of memory CD4, and over 0.3% of memory CD8 clonotypes. Sampling was restricted to blood, and TCR repertoires in tissues likely differ from the TCR repertoires found in blood.

V loses 10 bases, J loses 4 bases, and the germline ends lie 17 bases apart. The CDR3 has 13 amino acids, counting the end cysteine and phenylalanine. Only the CDR3 DNA stays, 39 bases, in frame from base 1. Sequences MNHEY (CDR1) and SVGAGI (CDR2) are obtained from the germline V gene. Specimen: memory CD4+ T cells sorted from blood. Interpreted using the paper, the cell subset or site label stands for: CD45RA-negative fraction. This sequence originates from a woman aged 25 to 39 in good health. This chain joins TRBV6-5 to TRBJ2-7, with TRBD1 tentatively as D gene (6 bases match). CDR3 reads: CATRGAVDYEQYF. The DNA sequence is TGTGCCACCAGGGGCGCAGTAGATTACGAGCAGTACTTC.